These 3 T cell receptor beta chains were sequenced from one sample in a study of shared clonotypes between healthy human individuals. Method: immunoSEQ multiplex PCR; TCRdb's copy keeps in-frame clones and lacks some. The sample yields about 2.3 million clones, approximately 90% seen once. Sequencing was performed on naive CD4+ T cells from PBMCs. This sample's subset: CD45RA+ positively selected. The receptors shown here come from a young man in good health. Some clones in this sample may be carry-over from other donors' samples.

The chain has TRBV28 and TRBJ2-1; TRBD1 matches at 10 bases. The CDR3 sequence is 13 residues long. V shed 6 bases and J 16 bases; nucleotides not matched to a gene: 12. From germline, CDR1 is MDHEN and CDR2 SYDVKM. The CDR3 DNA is TGTGCCAGCAGAACGAGAACCGGGACAGGGGAATTCTTC. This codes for CASRTRTGTGEFF.

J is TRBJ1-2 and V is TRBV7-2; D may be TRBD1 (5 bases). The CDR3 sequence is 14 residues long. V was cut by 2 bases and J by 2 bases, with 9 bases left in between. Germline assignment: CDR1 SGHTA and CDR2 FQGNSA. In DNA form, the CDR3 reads TGTGCCAGCAGCTTATCCCCAGGGAACTATGGCTACACCTTC. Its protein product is CASSLSPGNYGYTF.

CDR3 coding DNA: TGTGCCAGCAGTGTGGACGGCGGCAGGGGCGGTTCACCCCTCCACTTT. Translating it yields CASSVDGGRGGSPLHF. The chain carries TRBV5-4 and TRBJ1-6, with a weak D call TRBD1 (6 bases). The CDR3 is made up of 16 amino acids. Looked up from germline, CDR1 is SGHNT and CDR2 is YYREEE (reference sequence). Trimming pared 5 bases from V and 9 bases from J, leaving 21 bases between.